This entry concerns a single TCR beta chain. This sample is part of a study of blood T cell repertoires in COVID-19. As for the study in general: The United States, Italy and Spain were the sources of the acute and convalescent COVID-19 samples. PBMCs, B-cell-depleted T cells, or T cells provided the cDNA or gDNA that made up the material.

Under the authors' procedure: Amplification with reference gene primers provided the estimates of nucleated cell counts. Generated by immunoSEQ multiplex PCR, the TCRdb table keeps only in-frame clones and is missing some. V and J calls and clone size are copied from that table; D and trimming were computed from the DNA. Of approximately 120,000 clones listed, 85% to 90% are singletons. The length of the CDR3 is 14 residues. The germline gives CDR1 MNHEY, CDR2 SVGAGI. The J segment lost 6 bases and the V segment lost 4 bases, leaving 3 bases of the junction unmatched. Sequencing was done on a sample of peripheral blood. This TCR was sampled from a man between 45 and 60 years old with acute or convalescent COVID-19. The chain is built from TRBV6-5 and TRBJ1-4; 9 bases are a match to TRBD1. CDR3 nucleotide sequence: TGTGCCAGCAGTTTACAGGGGGCAGATGAAAAACTGTTTTTT. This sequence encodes CASSLQGADEKLFF.